This T cell receptor (beta chain) originates from a study of blood T cells in healthy people across ages (dated by TCRdb to the mid-2010s). Study-level background: Template switching captured roughly one uniquely barcoded TCR beta cDNA molecule per two T cells in model experiments. The donors were split into four age groups: young (average 16 years), middle-aged (roughly 42), aged (approximately 59) and long-lived (82). To track age-related changes in TCR beta repertoire diversity, the study relied on deep sequencing normalized with unique cDNA molecular identifiers. The study analyzed two additional independent replicas of 1 million unique cDNA reads from the same blood draw for two donors, one aged 18 to 29 and one aged 80 or older. Summary of the overall study and its limitations: Because profiling used bulk unsorted PBMCs, naive and antigen-experienced compartments could not be compared conclusively. Observed TCR beta diversity correlated strongly with the percentage of naive T cells measured by flow cytometry. The long-lived group showed more naive CD4+ T cells, fewer expanded clones and increased TCR diversity than the aged group, suggesting age selection. Estimates of total diversity from one million sequenced T cells were regarded as lower bounds and underestimates. The CMV infection status of donors was not known, potentially confounding age-related changes in expanded clonotypes. Observed TCR beta diversity per million T cells fell roughly linearly with age, and a significant reduction was already apparent by age around 39.

The library came from 5' RACE. These reads were obtained on an Illumina HiSeq 2500. A second PCR of roughly 7 to 11 cycles was performed with a sample-barcoded 5' primer and a J-beta primer mix. A unique molecular identifier was introduced onto each TCR beta cDNA molecule by a template-switch 5' adaptor carrying 12 random nucleotides. Each sample yielded at least 2.5 million CDR3-containing paired-end reads. The Mint cDNA synthesis kit, primed by a TRBC-specific oligonucleotide, was used to synthesize first-strand cDNA from all RNA. Following uracil-DNA glycosylase treatment, a first 18-cycle PCR with universal primers M1SS and BC2_uni_R was performed on all cDNA. Processing in the source paper ran as follows. For normalization, 1 million high-quality reads were randomly selected from each sample, with every read carrying a distinct molecular identifier. Reads sharing molecular identifiers were discarded rather than binned into consensus sequences. MiTCR, with a Q25 quality threshold and the strictest error-elimination algorithm, was used for CDR3 identification, clonotype clustering and error correction. A nonparametric unseen species model with Euler transformation was used to estimate a lower bound on total TCR beta diversity. TCRdb reworked the public reads: Q25 trimming with fastp, MiXCR clone assembly, productive beta chains retained. Entries that share a CDR3 protein sequence are merged under the most common genes and DNA. For this entry, the V and J calls and clone size follow TCRdb and not the study's own pipeline. Present in this sample are 500,000 to 650,000 distinct CDR3 sequences, about 27% of which were seen just once. Over 3.5% of the sample is held by the ten biggest clonotypes.

Systemically healthy Caucasian individuals from Russia, 35 to 50 in total and aged roughly 6 to 95 years, were included as donors. Approximately 9 milliliters of peripheral blood were collected from each donor into EDTA-treated Vacutainer tubes. PBMCs were isolated by Ficoll-Paque density-gradient centrifugation, with at least 6.5 million obtained per sample. Total RNA was extracted from PBMCs with Trizol reagent, with at least 5.5 micrograms obtained per sample. Naive CD45RAhigh/CD27high T cell percentages were measured by flow cytometry on a PBMC aliquot from every donor. The V end loses 0 bases and the J end loses 4 bases, and a stretch of 7 bases separates them. CDR1 and CDR2, looked up from the germline V gene (reference sequence), are SGHKS and YYEKEE. CDR3 length: 14 amino acids, cysteine to phenylalanine. The DNA shown is the 42-base CDR3, in frame from base 1. Details on this clonotype: The target of this receptor is not known. No quality values exist for individual bases; no much larger clone is one base distant.

The sample was also linked to a second study, of T cells of mothers and their children. The second study's authors report: The donors were nine systemically healthy Caucasian individuals, made up of three mothers and their six children. cDNA synthesis used all of the extracted RNA, with roughly 1.5 ug of RNA in each 15 ul reaction. In the second PCR, sample barcodes and 2-4 random nucleotides were introduced via the M1S primer. Over 8 million TCR beta CDR3 reads came from each mother, compared with some 3.1 million reads from each child. TCR recombination output is similarly shaped by thymic selection in related and unrelated pairs, with a minor effect exerted by inherited differences. Normalized repertoire overlap was always slightly but never significantly higher in related than unrelated mother-child pairs. No persistent microchimeric T cell clones were detected, at a sensitivity of roughly 100 clones per million clonotypes. Deep NGS was used in the study to compare the TCR beta repertoires of mothers and children and to look for features that separate related mother-child pairs from unrelated individuals. Mothers averaged about 40 +/- 4 years of age and children averaged around 10 +/- 4 years. Libraries were sequenced on Illumina HiSeq 2000 with 100+100 nt paired-end reads after adapter ligation with NEBNext reagents. To prevent cross-contamination, the mother and child libraries were prepared one month apart and sequenced in separate runs. For each donor, somewhere between roughly 450,000 and 2,100,000 distinct TCR beta clonotypes were identified. Naive TCR beta clonotypes were estimated from low-frequency clonotypes matched to each donor's FACS-determined naive share, without sorting.

This clonotype was obtained from a boy aged 2-15 years in good health. This receptor chain uses TRBV5-5 and TRBJ1-4, with no D gene named confidently. Sequencing was done on a sample of blood. The CDR3 in this case is CASSLGTFNEKLFF. The sequenced DNA: TGTGCCAGCAGCTTGGGCACATTTAATGAAAAACTGTTTTTT.